The present entry profiles one T cell receptor beta chain with its context. The antigen this receptor binds is unknown. One base away there is no much larger clone; base qualities are not given. Trimming leaves V shorter by 0 bases and J shorter by 2 bases, with the junction holding 4 bases beyond the gene matches. The CDR3 runs 17 residues from the cysteine to the phenylalanine. The retained sequence is limited to the CDR3, 51 bases, with the frame set at the first base. The germline V gene sets CDR1 to MNHNS and CDR2 to SASEGT. The CDR3 regions of human TCRbeta chains were analyzed by immunosequencing. In the source study's methods: TCRs in the repertoires were compared against a reference library of SARS-CoV-2-specific TCRs that had been generated with the MIRA antigen-specificity platform. Breadth meant the fraction of unique TCRs that were SARS-CoV-2-associated, whereas depth meant the fraction of total T cells that were SARS-CoV-2-associated. Using the MIRA data, each spike-specific TCR was assigned both to the spike region to which the TCR was reactive and to a CD4 or CD8 class. Log10-transformed breadth and depth values were compared by one-way ANOVA with Sidak's multiple comparisons tests. As stored in TCRdb, this immuneACCESS dataset retains in-frame rearrangements with V and J assigned. A fraction of the clones does not appear; measured against another copy, unresolved V genes explain less than half of the discrepancy, and the remainder lacks a known reason. The V and J calls and clone size are taken from that table; D and trimming were inferred from the DNA. The sample table records about 140,000 clones; roughly 88% of these occur just once. The ten largest clonotypes hold about 5.9% of the sample.

These data are taken from a study of T cell responses to AZD1222 COVID-19 vaccine (dated by TCRdb to about 2021). As for the study more broadly: TCR sequencing was performed for about 250 trial participants, of whom around 200 were given two doses of AZD1222 and around 25 were given two doses of MenACWY control vaccine. Trial participants were enrolled by age into subgroups of 18-55, 56-69 and 70-plus years, and around 150, 28 and 57 TCR-sequenced participants, respectively, were included in these subgroups.

The time point label corresponds to: about 28 days (+/-7) after the second vaccine dose. Because spike-specific TCR depth and breadth did not differ between the two schedules, AZD1222 recipients who got a second dose at roughly 4 weeks were pooled with those who got a second dose at roughly 12 weeks. Samples from vaccinated people were obtained from the UK trials COV001 and COV002, which included a single-blind randomized controlled phase 2/3 trial of AZD1222 (ChAdOx1 nCoV-19) in healthy adults. Trial participant PBMC samples were collected at day 0 and day 28 after the second dose for TCRbeta chain sequencing. Study-wide conclusions, independent of this receptor: The 56-69-year group was small, and its depth increase did not reach significance, likely because of low power. Participants were mostly white British and included more females than males, and it was suggested by the authors that clonal diversity may have been underestimated. Epitopes outside the regions mutated in the B.1.351 and B.1.1.7 variants were reportedly recognized by nearly half of the unique spike-specific TCRs. No day 14 peak-response samples were available, so repertoires were characterized only after the peak T cell response. After two AZD1222 doses, spike-specific TCR breadth and depth were significantly higher than at day 0 and than in MenACWY recipients. The whole spike protein was spanned by vaccine-associated CD4 TCRs, and dominant responses were seen in regions 160-218 and 743-854. Conclusions about previously exposed vaccinees are limited, since just six or seven AZD1222 recipients were seropositive for SARS-CoV-2 at baseline.

The receptor was isolated from an adult who received the AZD1222 COVID-19 vaccine. Recombination connected TRBV6-1 to TRBJ1-3; TRBD1 lines up with 10 middle nucleotides. Sequenced here: peripheral blood, sampled 28 days after the second AZD1222 dose. The CDR3 is CASSEAPDRGPGNTIYF. The nucleotide sequence is TGTGCCAGCAGTGAAGCGCCAGACAGGGGGCCTGGAAACACCATATATTTT.